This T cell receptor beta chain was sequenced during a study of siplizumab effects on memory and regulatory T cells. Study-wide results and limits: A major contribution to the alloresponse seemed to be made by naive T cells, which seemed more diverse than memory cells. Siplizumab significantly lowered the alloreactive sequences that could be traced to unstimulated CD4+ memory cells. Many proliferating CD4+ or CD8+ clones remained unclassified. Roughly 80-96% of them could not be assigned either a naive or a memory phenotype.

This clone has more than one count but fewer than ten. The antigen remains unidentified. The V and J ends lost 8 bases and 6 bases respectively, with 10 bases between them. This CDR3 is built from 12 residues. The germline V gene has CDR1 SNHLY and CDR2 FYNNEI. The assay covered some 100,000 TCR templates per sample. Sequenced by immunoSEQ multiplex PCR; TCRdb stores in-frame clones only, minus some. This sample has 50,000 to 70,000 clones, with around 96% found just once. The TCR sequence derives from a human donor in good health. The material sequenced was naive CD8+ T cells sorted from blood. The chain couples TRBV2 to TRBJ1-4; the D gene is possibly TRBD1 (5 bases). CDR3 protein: CASLRGDEKLFF. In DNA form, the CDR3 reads TGTGCCAGCCTGAGAGGGGATGAAAAACTGTTTTTT.